The source of this T cell receptor beta chain is a study of shared T cell receptors in the human thymus. The V gene's germline CDR1 is MNHEY and CDR2 SMNVEV (reference sequence). The CDR3 runs 14 residues. The ends lost 3 bases at V and 5 bases at J; junction bases unmatched: 6. TCRdb's copy holds only in-frame clones and misses some; the assay was immunoSEQ multiplex PCR. The sample has 700,000 or so clones, 70% to 90% seen once. This same sample was also taken into another study, of human thymus T cells. This second study says: Infants served as donors; they were healthy and Finnish and were having corrective surgery for congenital heart defects. During corrective heart surgery, resections were taken, and the thymus tissue came from them.

V is TRBV27 and J is TRBJ1-1; 7 nucleotides line up with TRBD1. The sequence came from a girl less than two years old with a congenital heart defect. The specimen was thymocytes. The CDR3 spells CASSFQGEGTEAFF. Here the CDR3 DNA reads TGTGCCAGCAGTTTCCAGGGGGAAGGTACTGAAGCTTTCTTT.